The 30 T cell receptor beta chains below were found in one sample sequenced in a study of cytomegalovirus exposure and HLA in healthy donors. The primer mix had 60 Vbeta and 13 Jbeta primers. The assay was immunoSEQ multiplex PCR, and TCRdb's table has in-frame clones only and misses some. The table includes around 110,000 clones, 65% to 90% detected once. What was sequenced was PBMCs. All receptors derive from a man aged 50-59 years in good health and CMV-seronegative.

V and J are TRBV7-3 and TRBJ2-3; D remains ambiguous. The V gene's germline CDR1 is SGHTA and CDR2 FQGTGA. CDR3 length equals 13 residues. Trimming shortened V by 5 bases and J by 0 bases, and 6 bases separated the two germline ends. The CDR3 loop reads CASSAASTDTQYF. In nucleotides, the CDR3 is TGTGCCAGCAGCGCGGCTAGCACAGATACGCAGTATTTT.

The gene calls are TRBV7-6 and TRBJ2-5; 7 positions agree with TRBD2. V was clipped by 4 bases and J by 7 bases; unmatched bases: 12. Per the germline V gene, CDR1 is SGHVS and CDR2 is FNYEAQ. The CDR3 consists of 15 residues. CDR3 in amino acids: CASSSVSRGGGTQYF. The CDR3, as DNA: TGTGCCAGCAGCTCGGTCTCCCGTGGGGGGGGGACCCAGTACTTC.

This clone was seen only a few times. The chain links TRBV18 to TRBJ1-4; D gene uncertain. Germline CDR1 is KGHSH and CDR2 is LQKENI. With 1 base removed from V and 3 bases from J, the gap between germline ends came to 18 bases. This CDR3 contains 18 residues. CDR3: CASSPQAGRTQSNEKLFF. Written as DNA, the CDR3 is TGTGCCAGCTCACCACAGGCAGGTCGAACTCAGTCTAATGAAAAACTGTTTTTT.

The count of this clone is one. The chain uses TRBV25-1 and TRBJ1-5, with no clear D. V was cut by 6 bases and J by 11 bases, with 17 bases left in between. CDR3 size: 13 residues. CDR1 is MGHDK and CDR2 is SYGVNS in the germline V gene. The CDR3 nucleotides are TGTGCCAGCAGCACCTTGTTGAGTGAGGCCCAGCATTTT. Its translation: CASSTLLSEAQHF. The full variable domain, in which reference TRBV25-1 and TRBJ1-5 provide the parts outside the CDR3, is EADIYQTPRYLVIGTGKKITLECSQTMGHDKMYWYQQDPGMELHLIHYSYGVNSTEKGDLSSESTVSRIRTEHFPLTLESARPSHTSQYLCASSTLLSEAQHFGDGTRLSIL.

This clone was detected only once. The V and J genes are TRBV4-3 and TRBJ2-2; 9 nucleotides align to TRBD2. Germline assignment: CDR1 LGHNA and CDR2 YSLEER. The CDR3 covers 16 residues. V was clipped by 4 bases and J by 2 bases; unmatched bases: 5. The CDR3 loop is CASSLNSGGNTGELFF. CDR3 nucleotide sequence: TGCGCCAGCAGCCTCAATAGCGGGGGAAACACCGGGGAGCTGTTTTTT.

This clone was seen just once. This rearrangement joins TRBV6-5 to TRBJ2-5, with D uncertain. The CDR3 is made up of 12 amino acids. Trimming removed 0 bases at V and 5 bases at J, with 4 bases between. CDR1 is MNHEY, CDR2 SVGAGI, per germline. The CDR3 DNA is TGTGCCAGCAGTTACTCTCCGGAGACCCAGTACTTC. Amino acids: CASSYSPETQYF.

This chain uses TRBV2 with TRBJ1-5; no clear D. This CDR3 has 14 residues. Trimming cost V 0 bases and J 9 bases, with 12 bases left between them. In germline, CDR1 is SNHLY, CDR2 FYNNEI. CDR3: CASSEAVSSGPQHF. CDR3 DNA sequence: TGTGCCAGCAGTGAAGCGGTCAGTTCAGGGCCCCAGCATTTT.

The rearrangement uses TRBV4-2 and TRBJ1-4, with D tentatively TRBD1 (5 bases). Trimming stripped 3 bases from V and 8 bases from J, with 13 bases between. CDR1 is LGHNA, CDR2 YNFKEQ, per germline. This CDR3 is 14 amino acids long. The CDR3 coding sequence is TGTGCCAGCAGCCAGCAGGGCTGGTCCGAAAAACTGTTTTTT. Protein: CASSQQGWSEKLFF.

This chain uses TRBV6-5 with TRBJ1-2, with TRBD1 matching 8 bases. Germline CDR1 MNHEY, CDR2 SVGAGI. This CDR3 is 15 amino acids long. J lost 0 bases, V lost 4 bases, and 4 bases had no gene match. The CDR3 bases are TGTGCCAGCAGTTTGGACAGGGCGGCTAACTATGGCTACACCTTC. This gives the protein CASSLDRAANYGYTF.

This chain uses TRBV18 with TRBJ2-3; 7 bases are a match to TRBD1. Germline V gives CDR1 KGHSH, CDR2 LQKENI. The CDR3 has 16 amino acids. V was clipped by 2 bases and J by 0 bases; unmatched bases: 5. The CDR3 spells CASSPGRQGSTDTQYF. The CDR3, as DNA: TGTGCCAGCTCACCAGGGAGACAGGGAAGCACAGATACGCAGTATTTT. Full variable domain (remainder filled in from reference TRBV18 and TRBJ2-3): NAGVMQNPRHLVRRRGQEARLRCSPMKGHSHVYWYRQLPEEGLKFMVYLQKENIIDESGMPKERFSAEFPKEGPSILRIQQVVRGDSAAYFCASSPGRQGSTDTQYFGPGTRLTVL.

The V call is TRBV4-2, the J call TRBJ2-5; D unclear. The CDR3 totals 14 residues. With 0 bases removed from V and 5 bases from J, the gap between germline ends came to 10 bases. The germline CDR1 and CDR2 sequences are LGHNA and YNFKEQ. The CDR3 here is CASSQDAGAETQYF. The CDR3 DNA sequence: TGTGCCAGCAGCCAAGACGCTGGAGCCGAGACCCAGTACTTC.

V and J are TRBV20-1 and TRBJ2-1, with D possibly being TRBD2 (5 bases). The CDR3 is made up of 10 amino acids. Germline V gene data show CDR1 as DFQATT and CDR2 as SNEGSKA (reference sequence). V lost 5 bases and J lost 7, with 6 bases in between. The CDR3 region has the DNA TGCAGTGCTGGGAGTAATGAGCAGTTCTTC. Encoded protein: CSAGSNEQFF.

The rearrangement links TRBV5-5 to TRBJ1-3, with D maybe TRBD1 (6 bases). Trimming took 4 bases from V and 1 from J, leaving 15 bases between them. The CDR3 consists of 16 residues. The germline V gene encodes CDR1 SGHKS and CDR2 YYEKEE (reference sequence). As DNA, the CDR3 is TGTGCCAGCAGCCCGAGGGGGGGAGAGTCTGGAAACACCATATATTTT. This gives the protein CASSPRGGESGNTIYF.

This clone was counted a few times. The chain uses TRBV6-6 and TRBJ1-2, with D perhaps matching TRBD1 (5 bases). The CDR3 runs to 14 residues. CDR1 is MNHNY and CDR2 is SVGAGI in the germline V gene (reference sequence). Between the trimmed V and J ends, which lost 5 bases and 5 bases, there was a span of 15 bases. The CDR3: CASSGQGLSYGYTF. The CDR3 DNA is TGTGCCAGCAGTGGGCAGGGATTGAGTTATGGCTACACCTTC.

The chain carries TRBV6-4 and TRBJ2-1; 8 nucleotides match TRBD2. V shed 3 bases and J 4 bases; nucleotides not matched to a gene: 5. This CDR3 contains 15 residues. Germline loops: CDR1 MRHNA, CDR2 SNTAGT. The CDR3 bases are TGTGCCAGCAGTGATGGGGGACTAGATTACAATGAGCAGTTCTTC. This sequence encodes CASSDGGLDYNEQFF.

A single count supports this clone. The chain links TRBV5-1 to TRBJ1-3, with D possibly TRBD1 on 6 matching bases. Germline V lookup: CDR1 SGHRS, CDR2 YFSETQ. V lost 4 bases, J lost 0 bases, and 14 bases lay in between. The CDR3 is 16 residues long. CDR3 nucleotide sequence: TGCGCCAGCAGCCTAGCGGACAGTTACTCTGGAAACACCATATATTTT. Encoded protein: CASSLADSYSGNTIYF.

The CDR3 protein is CASSLRDRVSYEQYV. The CDR3 DNA is TGTGCCAGCAGCCTCCGGGACAGGGTTTCCTACGAGCAGTACGTC. This chain connects TRBV5-5 to TRBJ2-7; 9 positions match TRBD1. Germline assignment: CDR1 SGHKS and CDR2 YYEKEE (reference sequence). Trimming at V came to 4 bases and at J to 1 base, leaving 6 bases not matched to a gene. This CDR3 contains 15 residues.

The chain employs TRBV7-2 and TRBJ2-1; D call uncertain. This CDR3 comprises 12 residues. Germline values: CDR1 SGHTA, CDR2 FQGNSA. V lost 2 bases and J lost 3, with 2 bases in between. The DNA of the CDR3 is TGTGCCAGCAGCTTATACTACAATGAGCAGTTCTTC. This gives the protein CASSLYYNEQFF. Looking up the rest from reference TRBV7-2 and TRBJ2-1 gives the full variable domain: GAGVSQSPSNKVTEKGKDVELRCDPISGHTALYWYRQSLGQGLEFLIYFQGNSAPDKSGLPSDRFSAERTGGSVSTLTIQRTQQEDSAVYLCASSLYYNEQFFGPGTRLTVL.

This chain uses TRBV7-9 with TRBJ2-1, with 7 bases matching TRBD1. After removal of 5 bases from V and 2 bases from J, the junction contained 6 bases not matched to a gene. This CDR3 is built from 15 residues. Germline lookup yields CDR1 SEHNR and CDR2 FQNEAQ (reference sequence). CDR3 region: CASSPRQGTYNEQFF. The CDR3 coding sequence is TGTGCCAGCAGCCCACGACAGGGCACCTACAATGAGCAGTTCTTC.

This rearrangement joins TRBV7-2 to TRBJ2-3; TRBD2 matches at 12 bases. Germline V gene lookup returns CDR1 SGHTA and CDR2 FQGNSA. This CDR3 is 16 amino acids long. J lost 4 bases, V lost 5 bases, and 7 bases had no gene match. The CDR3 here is CASSPLAGGRADTQYF. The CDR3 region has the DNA TGTGCCAGCAGCCCCCTAGCGGGGGGGAGGGCAGATACGCAGTATTTT.

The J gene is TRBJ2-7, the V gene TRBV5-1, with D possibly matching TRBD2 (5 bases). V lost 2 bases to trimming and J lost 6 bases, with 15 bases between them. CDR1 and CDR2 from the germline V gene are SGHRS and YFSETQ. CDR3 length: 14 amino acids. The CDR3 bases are TGCGCCAGCAGCTTACTAACTAGTTCCCCCGAGCAGTACGTC. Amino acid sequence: CASSLLTSSPEQYV.

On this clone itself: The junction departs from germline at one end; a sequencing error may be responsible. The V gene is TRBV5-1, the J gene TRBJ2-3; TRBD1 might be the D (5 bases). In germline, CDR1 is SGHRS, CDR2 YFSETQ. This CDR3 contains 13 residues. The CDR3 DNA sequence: TGCGCCAGCAGCCCTGACAGCACCGATACGCAGTATTTT. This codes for CASSPDSTDTQYF.

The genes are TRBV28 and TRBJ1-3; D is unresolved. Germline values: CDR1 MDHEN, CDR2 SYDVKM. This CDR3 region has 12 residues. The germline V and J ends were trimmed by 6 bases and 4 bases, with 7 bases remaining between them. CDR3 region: CASRLAGNTIYF. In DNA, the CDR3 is TGTGCCAGCAGACTAGCCGGAAACACCATATATTTT.

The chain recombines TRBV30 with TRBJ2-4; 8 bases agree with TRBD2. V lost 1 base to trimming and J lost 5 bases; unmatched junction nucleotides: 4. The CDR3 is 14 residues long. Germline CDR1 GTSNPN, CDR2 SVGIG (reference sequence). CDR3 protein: CAWSAGGTQNIQYF. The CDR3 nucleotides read TGTGCCTGGAGTGCGGGGGGGACACAAAACATTCAGTACTTC.

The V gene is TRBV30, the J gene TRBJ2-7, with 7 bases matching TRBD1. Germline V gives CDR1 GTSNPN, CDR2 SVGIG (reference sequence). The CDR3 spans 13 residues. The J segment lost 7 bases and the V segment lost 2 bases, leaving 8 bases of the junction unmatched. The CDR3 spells CAWSSQGVEEQYF. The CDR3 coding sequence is TGTGCCTGGAGTTCGCAGGGGGTTGAAGAGCAGTACTTC.

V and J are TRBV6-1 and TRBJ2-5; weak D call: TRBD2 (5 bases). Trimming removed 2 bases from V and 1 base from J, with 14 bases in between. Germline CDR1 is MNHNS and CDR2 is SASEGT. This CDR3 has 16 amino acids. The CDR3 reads CASSEFSVSVQETQYF. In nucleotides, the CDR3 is TGTGCCAGCAGTGAATTTTCTGTTAGCGTCCAAGAGACCCAGTACTTC.

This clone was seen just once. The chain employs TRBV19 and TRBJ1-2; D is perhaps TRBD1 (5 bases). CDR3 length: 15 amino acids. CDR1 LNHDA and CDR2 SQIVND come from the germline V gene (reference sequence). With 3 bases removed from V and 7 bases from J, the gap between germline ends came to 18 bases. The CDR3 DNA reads TGTGCCAGTAGTATCGGGGGTCCCCACAGTCGTGGCTACACCTTC. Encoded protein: CASSIGGPHSRGYTF.

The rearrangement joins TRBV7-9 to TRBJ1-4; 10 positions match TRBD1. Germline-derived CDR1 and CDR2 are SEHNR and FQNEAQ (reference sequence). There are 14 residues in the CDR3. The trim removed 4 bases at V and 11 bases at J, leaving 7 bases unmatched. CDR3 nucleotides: TGTGCCAGCAGCTCCTCCGGGACAGGGGATAAACTGTTTTTT. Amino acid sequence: CASSSSGTGDKLFF.

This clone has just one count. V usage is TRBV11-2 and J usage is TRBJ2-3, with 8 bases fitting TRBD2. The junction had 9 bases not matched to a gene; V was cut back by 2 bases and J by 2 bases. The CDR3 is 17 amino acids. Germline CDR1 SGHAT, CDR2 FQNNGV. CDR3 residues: CASSLNPSGGDTDTQYF. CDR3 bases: TGTGCCAGCAGCTTAAACCCTTCCGGGGGGGACACAGATACGCAGTATTTT.

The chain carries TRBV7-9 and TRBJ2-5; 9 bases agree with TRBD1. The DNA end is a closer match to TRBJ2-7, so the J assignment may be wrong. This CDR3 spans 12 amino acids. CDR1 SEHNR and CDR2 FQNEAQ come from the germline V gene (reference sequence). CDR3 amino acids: CASSLTGGEQYF. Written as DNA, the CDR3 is TGTGCCAGCAGCTTGACAGGGGGCGAGCAGTACTTC.